This entry concerns a single TCR beta chain. Assay used: immunoSEQ multiplex PCR; TCRdb lists only in-frame clones, some missing. The sample lists 1.5 million to 2.5 million clones; approximately 95% were seen once. It was CD45RO-negative cells, positively selected for CCR7, that made up naive CD8 cells, with terminally differentiated effector memory CD45RA+ cells excluded. This specimen comes from a study of shared clonotypes between healthy human individuals. The CDR3 is 15 residues long. Between the trimmed V and J ends, which lost 2 bases and 1 base, there was a span of 12 bases. The germline gives CDR1 SGDLS, CDR2 YYNGEE.

The V gene is TRBV9, the J gene TRBJ2-5; perhaps D is TRBD1 or TRBD2 (6 bases each). This sequence originates from a man aged 18-30 years in good health. Sequenced material: naive CD8+ T cells sorted from blood. The chain's CDR3 is CASSVTGGRQETQYF. The CDR3 DNA reads TGTGCCAGCAGCGTGACTGGGGGGCGCCAAGAGACCCAGTACTTC.